This T cell receptor (beta chain) comes out of a study of cytomegalovirus exposure and HLA in healthy donors (TCRdb year 2017). Notes on the research overall: According to a later analysis, one platform produced both the roughly 130 validation repertoires and the 550 to 800 repertoires of the first cohort. Besides the first cohort of 550 to 750 subjects, a separate validation cohort made up of 120 different subjects was used. The study aimed to test whether signatures of past pathogen exposure could be identified by cataloging public T cell receptors. High-throughput TCR immunosequencing, statistical association of individual TCRs with disease status, and machine learning were combined to predict cytomegalovirus infection status. Broader findings and caveats from the paper: Three of the identified cytomegalovirus-associated TCR beta chains were confirmed in vitro to be specific for cytomegalovirus antigens. Across donors, most TCR sequences were observed very rarely, whereas some public TCRs were present in many individuals. It was suggested by the authors that the approach could potentially be generalized to other disease states and immunological phenotypes. Of the cluster scores, roughly 93% were above 0 in a later analysis, which found that TCRs clustered in the first cohort also tended to co-occur in the 95 to 150 validation repertoires. In both the original and validation cohorts, the classifier was reported to diagnose cytomegalovirus status with high specificity and sensitivity. The study gave a list of 150 to 200 TCR beta chains associated with cytomegalovirus. A later analysis lacked HLA typing for the validation cohort, so it scored co-occurrence in that cohort across all 110 or so repertoires.

Library generation was performed with the immunoSEQ multiplex PCR assay. In the original analysis: To diagnose cytomegalovirus status from the catalog of TCR beta chain sequences, a statistical classification framework was built. This immuneACCESS table, as held by TCRdb, lists in-frame sequences with V and J called but not all clones. Of the missing ones, under half trace to an unresolved V gene in checked studies; the others have no known cause. The V and J calls and clone size come from that table; D and trimming were worked out from the DNA. The sample table records 200,000 to 250,000 clones; approximately 87% of these occur just once. The ten largest clones add up to around 2.6% of the sample. CDR1 is given as MNHNY and CDR2 as SVGAGI, both from the germline V gene (reference sequence). Taken from cysteine to phenylalanine, the CDR3 has 14 residues. Of all the DNA, just the CDR3 is kept, 42 bases in frame from base 1. Cut back by 7 bases and 4 bases, the V and J ends lie 14 bases apart.

The donors were included in the validation cohort of around 120 subjects, a group kept apart from the roughly 670-subject first cohort. About this clone itself: The antigen it binds to is not known. No base qualities exist here, and no much larger clone lies one base off it.

Here the chain combines TRBV6-6 and TRBJ1-5; the D gene is unclear. The clonotype comes from a man aged 18-30 years in good health and CMV-seronegative. Sequences were obtained from PBMCs. The CDR3 in this case is CASTEGMGNQPQHF. The DNA is TGTGCCAGCACTGAGGGAATGGGGAATCAGCCCCAGCATTTT.